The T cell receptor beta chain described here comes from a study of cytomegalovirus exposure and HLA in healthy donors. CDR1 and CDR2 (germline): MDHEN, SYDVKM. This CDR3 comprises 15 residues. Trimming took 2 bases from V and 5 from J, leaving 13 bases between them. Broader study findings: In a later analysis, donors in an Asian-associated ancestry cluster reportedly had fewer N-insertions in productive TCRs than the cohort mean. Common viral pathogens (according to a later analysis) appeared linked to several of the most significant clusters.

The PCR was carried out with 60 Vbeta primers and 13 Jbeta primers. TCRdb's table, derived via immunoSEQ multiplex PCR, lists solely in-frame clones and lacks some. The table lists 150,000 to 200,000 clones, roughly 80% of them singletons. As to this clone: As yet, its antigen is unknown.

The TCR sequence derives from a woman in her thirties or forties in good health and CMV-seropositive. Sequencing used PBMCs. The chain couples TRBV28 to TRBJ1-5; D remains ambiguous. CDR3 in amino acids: CASSLRGASDQPQHF. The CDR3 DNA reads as TGTGCCAGCAGTTTACGGGGAGCAAGCGATCAGCCCCAGCATTTT.